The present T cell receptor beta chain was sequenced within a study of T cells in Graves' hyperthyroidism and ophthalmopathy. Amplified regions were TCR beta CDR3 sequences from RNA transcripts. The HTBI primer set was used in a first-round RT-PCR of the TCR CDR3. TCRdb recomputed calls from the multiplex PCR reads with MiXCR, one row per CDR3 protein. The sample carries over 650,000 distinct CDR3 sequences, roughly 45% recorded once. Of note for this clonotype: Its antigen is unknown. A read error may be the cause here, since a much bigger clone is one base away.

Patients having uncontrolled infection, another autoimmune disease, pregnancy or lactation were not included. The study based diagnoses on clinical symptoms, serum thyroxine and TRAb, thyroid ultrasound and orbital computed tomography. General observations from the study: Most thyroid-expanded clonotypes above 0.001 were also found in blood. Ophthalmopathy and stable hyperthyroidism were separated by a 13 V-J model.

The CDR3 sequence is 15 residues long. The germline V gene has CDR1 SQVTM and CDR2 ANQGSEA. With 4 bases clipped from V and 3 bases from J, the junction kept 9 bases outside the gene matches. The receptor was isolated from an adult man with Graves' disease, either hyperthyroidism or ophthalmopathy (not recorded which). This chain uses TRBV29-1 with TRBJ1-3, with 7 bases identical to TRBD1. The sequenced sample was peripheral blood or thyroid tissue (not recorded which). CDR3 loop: CSVVHRGAGGNTIYF. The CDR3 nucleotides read TGCAGCGTTGTCCACAGGGGCGCGGGTGGAAACACCATATATTTT. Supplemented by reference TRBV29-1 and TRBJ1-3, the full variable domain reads SAVISQKPSRDICQRGTSLTIQCQVDSQVTMMFWYRQQPGQSLTLIATANQGSEATYESGFVIDKFPISRPNLTFSTLTVSNMSPEDSSIYLCSVVHRGAGGNTIYFGEGSWLTVV.